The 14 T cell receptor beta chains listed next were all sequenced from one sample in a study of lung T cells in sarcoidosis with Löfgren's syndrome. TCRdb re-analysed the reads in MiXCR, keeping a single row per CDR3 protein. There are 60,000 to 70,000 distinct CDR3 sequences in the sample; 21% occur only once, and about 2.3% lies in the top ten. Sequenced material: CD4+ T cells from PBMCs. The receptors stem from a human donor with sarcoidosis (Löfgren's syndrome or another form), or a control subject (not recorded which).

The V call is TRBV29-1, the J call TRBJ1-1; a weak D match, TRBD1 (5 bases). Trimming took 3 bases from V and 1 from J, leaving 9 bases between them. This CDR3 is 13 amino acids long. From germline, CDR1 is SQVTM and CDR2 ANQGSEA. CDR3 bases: TGCAGCGTTGACTGGGGGAAGAACACTGAAGCTTTCTTT. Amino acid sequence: CSVDWGKNTEAFF.

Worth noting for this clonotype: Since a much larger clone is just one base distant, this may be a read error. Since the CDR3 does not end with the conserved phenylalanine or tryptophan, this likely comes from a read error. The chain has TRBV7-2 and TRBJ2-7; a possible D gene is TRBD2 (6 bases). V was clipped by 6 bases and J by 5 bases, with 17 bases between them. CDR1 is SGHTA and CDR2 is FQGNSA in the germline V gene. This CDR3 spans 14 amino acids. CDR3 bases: TGTGCCAGCAGACGAGGGGCTAGCGACCACGAGCAGTACCTC. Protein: CASRRGASDHEQYL.

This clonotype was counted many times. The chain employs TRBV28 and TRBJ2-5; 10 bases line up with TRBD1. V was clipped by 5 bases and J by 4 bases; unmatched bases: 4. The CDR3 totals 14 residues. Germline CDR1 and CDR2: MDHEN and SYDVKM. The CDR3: CASSRDRGPETQYF. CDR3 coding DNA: TGTGCCAGCAGTCGAGACAGGGGGCCAGAGACCCAGTACTTC.

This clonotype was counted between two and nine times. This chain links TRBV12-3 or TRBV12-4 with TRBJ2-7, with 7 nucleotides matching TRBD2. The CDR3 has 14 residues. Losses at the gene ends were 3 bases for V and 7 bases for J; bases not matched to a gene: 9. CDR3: CASSFQAGREEQYF. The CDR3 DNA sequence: TGTGCCAGCAGTTTCCAGGCAGGGAGGGAAGAGCAGTACTTC.

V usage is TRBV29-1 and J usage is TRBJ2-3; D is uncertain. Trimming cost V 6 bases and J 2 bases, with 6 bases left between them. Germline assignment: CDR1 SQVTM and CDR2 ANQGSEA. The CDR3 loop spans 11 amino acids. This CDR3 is CSVSPTDTQYF. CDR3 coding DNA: TGCAGCGTGTCTCCCACAGATACGCAGTATTTT.

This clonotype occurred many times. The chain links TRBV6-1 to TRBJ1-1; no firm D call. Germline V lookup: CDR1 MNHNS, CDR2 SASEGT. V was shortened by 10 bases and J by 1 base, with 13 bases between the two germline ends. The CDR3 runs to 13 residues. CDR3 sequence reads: CAISSRGNTEAFF. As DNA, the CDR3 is TGTGCCATCTCATCGAGAGGGAACACTGAAGCTTTCTTT.

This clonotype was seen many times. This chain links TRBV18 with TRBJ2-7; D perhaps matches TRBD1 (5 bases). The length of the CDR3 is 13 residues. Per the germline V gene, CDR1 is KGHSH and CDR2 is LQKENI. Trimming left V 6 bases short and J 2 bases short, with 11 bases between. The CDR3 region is CASSREITYEQYV. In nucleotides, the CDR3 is TGTGCCAGCTCCAGGGAAATTACCTACGAGCAGTACGTC.

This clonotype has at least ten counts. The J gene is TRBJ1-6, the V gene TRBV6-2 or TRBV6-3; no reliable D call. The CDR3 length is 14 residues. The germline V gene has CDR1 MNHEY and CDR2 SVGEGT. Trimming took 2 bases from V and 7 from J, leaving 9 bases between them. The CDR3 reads CASSYLAANSPLHF. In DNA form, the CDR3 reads TGTGCCAGCAGTTACCTGGCAGCGAATTCACCCCTCCACTTT.

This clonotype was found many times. The CDR3, as DNA: TGTGCCAGCAGTCGAAAGACAGGGGCACGGGCACCCCTCCACTTT. Amino acid sequence: CASSRKTGARAPLHF. V and J are TRBV28 and TRBJ1-6, with TRBD1 matching 8 bases. The CDR3 extends over 15 amino acids. The V and J ends lost 5 bases and 11 bases, in that order; junction bases with no gene match: 11. Germline values: CDR1 MDHEN, CDR2 SYDVKM.

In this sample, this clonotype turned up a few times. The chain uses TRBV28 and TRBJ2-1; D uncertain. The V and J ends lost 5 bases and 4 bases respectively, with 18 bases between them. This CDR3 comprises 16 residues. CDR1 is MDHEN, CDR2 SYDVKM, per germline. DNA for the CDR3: TGTGCCAGCAGTCCTCCGATTGCTGGGCGGTACAATGAGCAGTTCTTC. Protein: CASSPPIAGRYNEQFF.

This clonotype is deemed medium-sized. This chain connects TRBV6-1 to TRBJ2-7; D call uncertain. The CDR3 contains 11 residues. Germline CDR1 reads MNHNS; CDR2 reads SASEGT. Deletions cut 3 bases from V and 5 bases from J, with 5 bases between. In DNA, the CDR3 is TGTGCCAGCAGTGAGTGGAACGAGCAGTACTTC. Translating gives CASSEWNEQYF.

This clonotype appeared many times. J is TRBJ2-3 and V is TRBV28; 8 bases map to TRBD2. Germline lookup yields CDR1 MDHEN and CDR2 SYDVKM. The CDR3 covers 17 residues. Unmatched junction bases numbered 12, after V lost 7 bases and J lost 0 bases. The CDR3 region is CASTLRFSGTSTDTQYF. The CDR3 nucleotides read TGTGCCAGCACCTTGAGGTTTAGCGGGACTAGCACAGATACGCAGTATTTT.

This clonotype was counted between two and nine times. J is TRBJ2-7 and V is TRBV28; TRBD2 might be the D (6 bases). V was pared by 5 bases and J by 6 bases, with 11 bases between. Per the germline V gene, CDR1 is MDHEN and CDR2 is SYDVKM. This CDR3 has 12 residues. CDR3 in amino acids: CASSPGLGEQYF. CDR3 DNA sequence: TGTGCCAGCAGTCCGGGACTTGGCGAGCAGTACTTC.

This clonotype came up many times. CDR3 loop: CASKKPGGQNTEAFF. CDR3 coding DNA: TGTGCCAGCAAAAAACCGGGAGGACAGAACACTGAAGCTTTCTTT. This chain connects TRBV28 to TRBJ1-1; TRBD1 might be the D (5 bases). CDR1 is MDHEN and CDR2 is SYDVKM in the germline V gene. The CDR3 totals 15 residues. The germline V and J ends were trimmed by 7 bases and 1 base, with 16 bases remaining between them.